The rows below give T cell receptor beta chains drawn from one sample of a study of T cell responses to AZD1222 COVID-19 vaccine. TCRdb's copy holds only in-frame clones and misses some; the assay was immunoSEQ multiplex PCR. Among roughly 160,000 clones listed, roughly 92% were seen once. The starting material was peripheral blood, obtained on day 0 of AZD1222 vaccination. Source of these receptors: an adult in good health. Each CDR3 is given without its conserved first and last residue.

V gene,J gene,CDR3 protein
TRBV5-6,TRBJ1-1,ASSPWWKNTEAF
TRBV5-6,TRBJ1-1,ASSLTLNTEAF
TRBV7-9,TRBJ2-7,ASSPRQERNYEQY
TRBV6-5,TRBJ1-2,ASSYFSGQGADGYT
TRBV29-1,TRBJ2-7,SVGNTGVFYEQY
TRBV10-2,TRBJ2-7,ASSESGGALYEQY
TRBV5-1,TRBJ1-2,ASSFGTGDGYGYT
TRBV29-1,TRBJ1-2,SVYDRGLGYT
TRBV5-1,TRBJ2-1,ASSQGLAGVNEQF
TRBV5-4,TRBJ2-3,ASSLEMGGQDTQY
TRBV7-2,TRBJ2-2,ASSPVGVDTGELF
TRBV11-2,TRBJ2-1,ASSLRGDGYNEQF
TRBV30,TRBJ1-6,AWSVNRGNSPLH
TRBV19,TRBJ1-2,ASTEFRDRRNYGYT
TRBV2,TRBJ2-3,ASGELDREDTQY
TRBV4-1,TRBJ1-3,ASSQDYGETGNTIY
TRBV6-4,TRBJ1-1,ASTRQGGNTEAF
TRBV5-4,TRBJ1-6,ASSPDRSSYNSPLH
TRBV27,TRBJ2-7,ASSLGAAYEQY
TRBV28,TRBJ2-7,ATEDGTYEQY
TRBV19,TRBJ2-2,ASSDPRGPRSAGELF
TRBV5-1,TRBJ1-6,ASSFRSGHTDSPLH
TRBV19,TRBJ1-5,ASSIRVYSNQPQH
TRBV30,TRBJ2-5,AWTPRQTIQETQY
TRBV7-9,TRBJ1-5,ASSFGPGGQS
TRBV5-5,TRBJ2-1,ASSLLLPRNEQF
TRBV4-3,TRBJ2-1,ASSQDEGGYNEQF
TRBV12-5,TRBJ2-7,ASGLYAGGSYEQY
TRBV4-3,TRBJ2-2,ASSQGPATGELF
TRBV12-3/TRBV12-4,TRBJ2-1,ASRSDYGNEQF
TRBV6-5,TRBJ1-3,ASSQGKVAGNTIY
TRBV5-5,TRBJ1-1,ASSPRVGALNTEAF